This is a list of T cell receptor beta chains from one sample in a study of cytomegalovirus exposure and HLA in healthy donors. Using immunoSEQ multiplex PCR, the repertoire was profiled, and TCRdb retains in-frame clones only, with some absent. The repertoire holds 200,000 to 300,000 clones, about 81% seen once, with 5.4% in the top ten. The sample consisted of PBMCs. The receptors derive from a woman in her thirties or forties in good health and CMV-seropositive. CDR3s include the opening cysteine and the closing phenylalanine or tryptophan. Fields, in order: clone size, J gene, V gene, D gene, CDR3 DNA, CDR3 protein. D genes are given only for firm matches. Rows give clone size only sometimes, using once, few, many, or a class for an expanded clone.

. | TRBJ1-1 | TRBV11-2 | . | TGTGCCAGCAGCTTAGGAAAGGGGATGTTCCTAGTTGAAGCTTTCTTT | CASSLGKGMFLVEAFF
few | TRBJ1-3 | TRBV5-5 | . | TGTGCCAGCAGCTTGCAGGGGACATCTGGAAACACCATATATTTT | CASSLQGTSGNTIYF
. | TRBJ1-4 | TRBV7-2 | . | TGTGCCAGCAGCTTATTCCAGGGTGCCGGAAAACTGTTTTTT | CASSLFQGAGKLFF
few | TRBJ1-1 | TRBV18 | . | TGTGCCAGCTCACCCGCGGCCGGGGCGGGGACTGAAGCTTTCTTT | CASSPAAGAGTEAFF
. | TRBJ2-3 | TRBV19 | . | TGTGCCAGTATCAAATTACAGACAGATACGCAGTATTTT | CASIKLQTDTQYF
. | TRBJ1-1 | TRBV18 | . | TGTGCCAGCTCACGACAGGAACTGAACACTGAAGCTTTCTTT | CASSRQELNTEAFF
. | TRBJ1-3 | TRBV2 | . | TGTGCCAGCAAAATCCGGGGGTACTCTGGAAACACCATATATTTT | CASKIRGYSGNTIYF
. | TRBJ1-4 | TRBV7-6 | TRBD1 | TGTGCCAGCAGCTTAGACAGGGGGGAACTGTTTTTT | CASSLDRGELFF
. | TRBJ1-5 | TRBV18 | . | TGTGCCAGCTCACCAATGAAGGAGGGTCAGCCCCAGCATTTT | CASSPMKEGQPQHF
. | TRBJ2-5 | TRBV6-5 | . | TGTGCCAGCAGTCGACTAGTCAGGGAGACCCAGTACTTC | CASSRLVRETQYF
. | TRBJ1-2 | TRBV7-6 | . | TGTGCCAGCAGCCTAACTCTGGGCAATGGCTACACCTTC | CASSLTLGNGYTF
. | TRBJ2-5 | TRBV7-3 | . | TGTGCCAGCAGCGCGACTAGTTGGGGAGAGACCCAGTACTTC | CASSATSWGETQYF
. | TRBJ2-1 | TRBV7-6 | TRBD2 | TGTGCCAGCAGCCCACAAGCGGGGGGGCATTACAATGAGCAGTTCTTC | CASSPQAGGHYNEQFF
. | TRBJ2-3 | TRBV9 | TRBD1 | TGTGCCAGCAGCGTAGTTGAGGGGGCGACCGATACGCAGTATTTT | CASSVVEGATDTQYF
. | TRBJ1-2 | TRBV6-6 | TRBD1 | TGTGCCAGCAGCCCACGACAGGGGAACGGCTACACCTTC | CASSPRQGNGYTF
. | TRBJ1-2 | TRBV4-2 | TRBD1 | TGTGCCAGCAGCCCCCGGACAGGGAACTATGGCTACACCTTC | CASSPRTGNYGYTF
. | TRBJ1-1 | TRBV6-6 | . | TGTGCCAGCAGTTACAGGGGAGGCCACACTGAAGCTTTCTTT | CASSYRGGHTEAFF
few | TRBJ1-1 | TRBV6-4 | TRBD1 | TGTGCCAGCAGTCCATCCGAGACCGGGACAGGAGCTTTCTTT | CASSPSETGTGAFF
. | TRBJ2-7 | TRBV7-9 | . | TGTTCCAGCAGCTTAGGGGGACTATCCTACGAGCAGTACTTC | CSSSLGGLSYEQYF
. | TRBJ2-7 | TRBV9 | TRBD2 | TGTGCCAGCAGCGTCGGCGGGAGTGTCAACGAGCAGTACTTC | CASSVGGSVNEQYF
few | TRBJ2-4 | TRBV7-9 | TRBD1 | TGTGCCAGCACCCCCAGGGGGAGAAACATTCAGTACTTC | CASTPRGRNIQYF
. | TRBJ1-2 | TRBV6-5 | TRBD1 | TGTGCCAGCAGTTACTCCGAGGGCTTGGGACAGGATGGCTACACCTTC | CASSYSEGLGQDGYTF
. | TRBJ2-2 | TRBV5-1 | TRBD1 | TGCGCCAGCAGCCCTAGAGCCGGGACAGGGCCCGGGGAGCTGTTTTTT | CASSPRAGTGPGELFF
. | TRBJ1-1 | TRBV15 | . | TGTGCCACCAGCAGAGATCTCGGAGGGGTGAACACTGAAGCTTTCTTT | CATSRDLGGVNTEAFF
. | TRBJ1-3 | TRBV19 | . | TGTGCCAGTAGTCCGCGGGGAGGGGTAAACACCATATATTTT | CASSPRGGVNTIYF
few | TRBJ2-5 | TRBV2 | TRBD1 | TGTGCCAGCAGGGGGGACAGGTCGGAGACCCAGTACTTC | CASRGDRSETQYF
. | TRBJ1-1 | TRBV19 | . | TGTGCCAGTAAGGGGTCCGCGGTGGGGTGGACTGAAGCTTTCTTT | CASKGSAVGWTEAFF
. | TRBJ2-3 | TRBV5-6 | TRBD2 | TGTGCCAGCAGCCTCCCGGGACTAGGCATGGTCGGTACGCAGTATTTT | CASSLPGLGMVGTQYF
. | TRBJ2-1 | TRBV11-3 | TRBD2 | TGTGCCAGCAGCTGGGGAAGCGGGGGGGCCTGGGGTGAGCAGTTCTTC | CASSWGSGGAWGEQFF